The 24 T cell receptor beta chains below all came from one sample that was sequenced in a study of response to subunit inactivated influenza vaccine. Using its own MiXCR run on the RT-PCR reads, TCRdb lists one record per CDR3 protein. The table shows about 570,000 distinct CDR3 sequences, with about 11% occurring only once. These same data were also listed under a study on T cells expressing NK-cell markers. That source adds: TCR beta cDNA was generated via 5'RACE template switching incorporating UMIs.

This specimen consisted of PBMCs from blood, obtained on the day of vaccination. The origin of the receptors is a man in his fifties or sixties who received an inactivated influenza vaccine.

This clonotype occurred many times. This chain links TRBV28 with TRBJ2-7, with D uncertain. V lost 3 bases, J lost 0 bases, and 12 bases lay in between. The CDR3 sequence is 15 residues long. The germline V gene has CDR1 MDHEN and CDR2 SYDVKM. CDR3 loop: CASSFYSGPSYEQYF. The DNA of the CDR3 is TGTGCCAGCAGTTTCTATTCCGGGCCCTCCTACGAGCAGTACTTC. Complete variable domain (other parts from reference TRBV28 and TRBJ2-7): DVKVTQSSRYLVKRTGEKVFLECVQDMDHENMFWYRQDPGLGLRLIYFSYDVKMKEKGDIPEGYSVSREKKERFSLILESASTNQTSMYLCASSFYSGPSYEQYFGPGTRLTVT.

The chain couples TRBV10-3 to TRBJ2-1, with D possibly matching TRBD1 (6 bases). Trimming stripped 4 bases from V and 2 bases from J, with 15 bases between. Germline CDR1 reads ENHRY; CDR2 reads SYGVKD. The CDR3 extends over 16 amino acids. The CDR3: CAISASTGVAYNEQFF. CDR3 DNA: TGTGCCATCAGTGCTTCGACAGGTGTGGCCTACAATGAGCAGTTCTTC.

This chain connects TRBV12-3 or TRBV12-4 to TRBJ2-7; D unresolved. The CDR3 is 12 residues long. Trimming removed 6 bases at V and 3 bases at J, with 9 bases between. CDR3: CASRKQVYEQYF. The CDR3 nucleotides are TGTGCCAGCAGGAAACAAGTCTACGAGCAGTACTTC.

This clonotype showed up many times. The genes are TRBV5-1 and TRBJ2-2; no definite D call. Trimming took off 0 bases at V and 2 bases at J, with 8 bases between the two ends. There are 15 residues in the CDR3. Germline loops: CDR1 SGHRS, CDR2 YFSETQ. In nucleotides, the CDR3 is TGCGCCAGCAGCTTGGGGATATCCAACACCGGGGAGCTGTTTTTT. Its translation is CASSLGISNTGELFF.

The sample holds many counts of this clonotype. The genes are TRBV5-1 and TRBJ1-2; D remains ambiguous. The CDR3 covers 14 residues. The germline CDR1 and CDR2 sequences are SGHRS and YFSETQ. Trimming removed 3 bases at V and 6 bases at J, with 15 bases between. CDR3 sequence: CASSSGSSKDGYTF. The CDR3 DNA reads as TGCGCCAGCAGCTCGGGGTCCTCAAAGGATGGCTACACCTTC. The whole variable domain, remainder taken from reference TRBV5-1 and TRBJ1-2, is KAGVTQTPRYLIKTRGQQVTLSCSPISGHRSVSWYQQTPGQGLQFLFEYFSETQRNKGNFPGRFSGRQFSNSRSEMNVSTLELGDSALYLCASSSGSSKDGYTFGSGTRLTVV.

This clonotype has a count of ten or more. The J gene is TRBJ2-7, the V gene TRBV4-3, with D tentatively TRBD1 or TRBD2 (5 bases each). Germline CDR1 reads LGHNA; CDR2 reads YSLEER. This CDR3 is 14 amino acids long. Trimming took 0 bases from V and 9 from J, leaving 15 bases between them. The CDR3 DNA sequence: TGCGCCAGCAGCCAAGATCTCCGGGGCTTTGGGCAGTACTTC. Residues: CASSQDLRGFGQYF.

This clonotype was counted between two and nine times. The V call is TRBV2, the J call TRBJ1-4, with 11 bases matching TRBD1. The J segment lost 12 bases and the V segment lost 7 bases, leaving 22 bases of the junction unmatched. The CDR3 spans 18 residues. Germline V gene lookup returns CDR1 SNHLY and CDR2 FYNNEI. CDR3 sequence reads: CASTRDRGKIGNILELFF. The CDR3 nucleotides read TGTGCCAGCACTCGGGACAGGGGGAAAATAGGAAACATTTTAGAACTGTTTTTT.

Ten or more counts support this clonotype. The CDR3 coding sequence is TGCAGTGCTACCCCGGACTCTGGAAACACCATATATTTT. It yields the protein CSATPDSGNTIYF. The V call is TRBV20-1, the J call TRBJ1-3; D uncertain. This CDR3 is built from 13 residues. Germline CDR1 DFQATT, CDR2 SNEGSKA (reference sequence). V was trimmed by 4 bases and J by 0 bases, leaving 7 bases between them.

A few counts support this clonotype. The CDR3 reads CSVEDSTRDGTYEQYF. The CDR3 region has the DNA TGCAGCGTTGAAGACTCCACCCGGGACGGAACCTACGAGCAGTACTTC. The J gene is TRBJ2-7, the V gene TRBV29-1, with D possibly called TRBD1 or TRBD2 (5 bases each). V lost 0 bases and J lost 2, with 17 bases in between. Germline values: CDR1 SQVTM, CDR2 ANQGSEA. The CDR3 covers 16 residues.

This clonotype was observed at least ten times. The CDR3 loop reads CASSFPGIHNEQFF. CDR3 nucleotides: TGTGCCAGCAGTTTCCCTGGGATCCACAATGAGCAGTTCTTC. This chain joins TRBV12-3 or TRBV12-4 and TRBJ2-1; D gene uncertain. The CDR3 is made up of 14 amino acids. Trimming removed 3 bases from V and 5 bases from J, with 11 bases in between.

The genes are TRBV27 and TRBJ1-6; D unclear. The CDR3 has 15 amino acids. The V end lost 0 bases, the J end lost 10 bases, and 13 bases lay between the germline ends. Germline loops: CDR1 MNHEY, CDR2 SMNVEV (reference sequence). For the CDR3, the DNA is TGTGCCAGCAGTTTATCGTACCGGGTTCGGTCACCCCTCCACTTT. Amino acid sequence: CASSLSYRVRSPLHF.

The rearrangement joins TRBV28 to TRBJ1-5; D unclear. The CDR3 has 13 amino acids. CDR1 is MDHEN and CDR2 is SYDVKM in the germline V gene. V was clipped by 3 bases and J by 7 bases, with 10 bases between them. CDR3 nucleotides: TGTGCCAGCAGTTTCGGTGGGCTCCAGCCCCAGCATTTT. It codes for CASSFGGLQPQHF.

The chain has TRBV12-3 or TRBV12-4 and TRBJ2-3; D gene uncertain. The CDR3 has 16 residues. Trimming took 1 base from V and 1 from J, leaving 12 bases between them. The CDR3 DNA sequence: TGTGCCAGCAGTTTAGGTGACGCGATCCGCACAGATACGCAGTATTTT. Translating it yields CASSLGDAIRTDTQYF.

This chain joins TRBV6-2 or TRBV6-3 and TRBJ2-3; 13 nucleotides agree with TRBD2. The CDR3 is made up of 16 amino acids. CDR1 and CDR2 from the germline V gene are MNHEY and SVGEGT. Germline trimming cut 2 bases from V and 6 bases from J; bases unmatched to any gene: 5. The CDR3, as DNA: TGTGCCAGCAGTTACCAACTAGCGGGAGGGCTGGATACGCAGTATTTT. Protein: CASSYQLAGGLDTQYF.

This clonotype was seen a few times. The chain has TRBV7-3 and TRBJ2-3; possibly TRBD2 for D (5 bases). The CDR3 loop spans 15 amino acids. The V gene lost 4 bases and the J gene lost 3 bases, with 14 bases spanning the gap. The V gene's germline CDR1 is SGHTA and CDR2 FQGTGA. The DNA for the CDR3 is TGTGCCAGCAGCTCCTCCCCCGGCGGGACAGATACGCAGTATTTT. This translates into CASSSSPGGTDTQYF.

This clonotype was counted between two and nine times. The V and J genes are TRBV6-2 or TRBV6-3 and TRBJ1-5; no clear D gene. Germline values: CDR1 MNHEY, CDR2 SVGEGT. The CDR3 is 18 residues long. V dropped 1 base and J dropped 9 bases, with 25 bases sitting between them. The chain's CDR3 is CASSYYEFGLGTALPQHF. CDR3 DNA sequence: TGTGCCAGCAGTTACTACGAATTCGGACTCGGTACAGCATTGCCCCAGCATTTT.

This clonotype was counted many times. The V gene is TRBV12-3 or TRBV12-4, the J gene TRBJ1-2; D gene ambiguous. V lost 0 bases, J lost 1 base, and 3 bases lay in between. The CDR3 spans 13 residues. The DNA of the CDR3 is TGTGCCAGCAGTTTAGCAGATAACTATGGCTACACCTTC. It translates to CASSLADNYGYTF.

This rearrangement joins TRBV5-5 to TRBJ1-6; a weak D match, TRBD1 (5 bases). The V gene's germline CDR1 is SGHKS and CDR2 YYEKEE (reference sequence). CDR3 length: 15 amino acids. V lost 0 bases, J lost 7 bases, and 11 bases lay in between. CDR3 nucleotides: TGTGCCAGCAGCTTGGACCCCGGGGGAAATTCACCCCTCCACTTT. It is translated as CASSLDPGGNSPLHF.

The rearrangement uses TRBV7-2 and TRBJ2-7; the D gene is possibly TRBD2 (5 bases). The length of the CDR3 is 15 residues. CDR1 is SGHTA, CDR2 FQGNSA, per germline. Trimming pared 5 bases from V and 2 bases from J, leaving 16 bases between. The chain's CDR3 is CASSPKRTTPYEQYF. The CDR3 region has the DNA TGTGCCAGCAGCCCGAAGCGGACCACCCCCTACGAGCAGTACTTC. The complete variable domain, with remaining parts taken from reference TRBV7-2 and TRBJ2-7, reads GAGVSQSPSNKVTEKGKDVELRCDPISGHTALYWYRQSLGQGLEFLIYFQGNSAPDKSGLPSDRFSAERTGGSVSTLTIQRTQQEDSAVYLCASSPKRTTPYEQYFGPGTRLTVT.

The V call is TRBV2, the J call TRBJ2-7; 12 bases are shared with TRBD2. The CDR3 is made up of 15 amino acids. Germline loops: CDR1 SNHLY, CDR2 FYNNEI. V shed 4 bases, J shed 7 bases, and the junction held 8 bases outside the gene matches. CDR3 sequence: CASSVSSGRAGEQYF. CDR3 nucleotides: TGTGCCAGCAGTGTCTCTAGCGGGAGGGCCGGGGAGCAGTACTTC.

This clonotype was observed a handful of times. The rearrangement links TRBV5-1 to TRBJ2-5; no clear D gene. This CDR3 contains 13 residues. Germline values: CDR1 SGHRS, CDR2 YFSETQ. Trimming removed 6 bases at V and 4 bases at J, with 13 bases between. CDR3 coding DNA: TGCGCCAGCACCCATCCGACCGGAGAGACCCAGTACTTC. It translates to CASTHPTGETQYF. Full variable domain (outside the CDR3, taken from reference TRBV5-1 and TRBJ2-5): KAGVTQTPRYLIKTRGQQVTLSCSPISGHRSVSWYQQTPGQGLQFLFEYFSETQRNKGNFPGRFSGRQFSNSRSEMNVSTLELGDSALYLCASTHPTGETQYFGPGTRLLVL.

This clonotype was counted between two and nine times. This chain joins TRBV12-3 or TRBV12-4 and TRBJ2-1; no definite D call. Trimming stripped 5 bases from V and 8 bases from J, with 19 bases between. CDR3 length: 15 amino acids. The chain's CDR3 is CASSPRISPYDEQFF. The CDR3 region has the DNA TGTGCCAGCAGTCCGAGGATCTCGCCATACGATGAGCAGTTCTTC.

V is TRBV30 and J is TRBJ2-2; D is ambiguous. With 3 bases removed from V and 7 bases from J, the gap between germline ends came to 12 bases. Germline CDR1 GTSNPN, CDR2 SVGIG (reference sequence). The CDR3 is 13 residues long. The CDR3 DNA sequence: TGTGCCTGGAGCCAAGCAGGTCACGGGGAGCTGTTTTTT. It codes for CAWSQAGHGELFF.

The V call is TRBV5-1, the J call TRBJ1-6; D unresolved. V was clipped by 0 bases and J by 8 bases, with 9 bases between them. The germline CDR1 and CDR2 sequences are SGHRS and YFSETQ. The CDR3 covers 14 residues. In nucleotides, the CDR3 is TGCGCCAGCAGCTTGGCCCAGATTCATTCACCCCTCCACTTT. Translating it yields CASSLAQIHSPLHF.